Following are 10 T cell receptor beta chains from one sample sequenced in a study of blood T cells in healthy people across ages. Sample-barcoded 5' priming and a J-beta primer mix drove a second PCR of roughly 6 to 12 cycles. TCRdb passed the 5' RACE reads through MiXCR, listing each CDR3 protein once. The sample lists under 1 million distinct CDR3 sequences; more than 40% were seen once. The specimen was blood. These receptors were obtained from a man aged 55 to 70 in good health.

The rearrangement uses TRBV10-2 and TRBJ1-1, with TRBD1 as a possible D gene (5 bases). The CDR3 is 15 residues long. Looked up from germline, CDR1 is WSHSY and CDR2 is SAAADI. V dropped 0 bases and J dropped 4 bases, with 12 bases sitting between them. The CDR3 region has the DNA TGCGCCAGCAGTGAGTCTCCGGGGGTACTCACTGAAGCTTTCTTT. The encoded protein is CASSESPGVLTEAFF.

The CDR3, as DNA: TGCAGTGCTAGTGCTTCAGGGGCGAACCTGCCCCAGCATTTT. This codes for CSASASGANLPQHF. V gene TRBV20-1 combines with J gene TRBJ1-5, with a weak D call TRBD1 (6 bases). Germline assignment: CDR1 DFQATT and CDR2 SNEGSKA (reference sequence). Trimming took 3 bases from V and 9 from J, leaving 18 bases between them. CDR3 length: 14 amino acids.

The chain recombines TRBV19 with TRBJ2-7; D is possibly TRBD2 (5 bases). V was cut by 5 bases and J by 2 bases, with 19 bases left in between. The CDR3 has 16 residues. In germline, CDR1 is LNHDA, CDR2 SQIVND (reference sequence). CDR3 residues: CASSPMAGGQTYEQYF. CDR3 nucleotides: TGTGCCAGTAGTCCTATGGCGGGTGGGCAGACCTACGAGCAGTACTTC.

The chain links TRBV6-2 or TRBV6-3 to TRBJ1-2; the match to TRBD1 covers 7 bases. Germline V gene sequence: CDR1 MNHEY, CDR2 SVGEGT. V was pared by 7 bases and J by 7 bases, with 9 bases of the junction left unmatched. CDR3 length: 13 residues. CDR3 sequence: CASTYLDRAGYTF. Here the CDR3 DNA reads TGTGCCAGCACCTACCTCGACAGGGCTGGCTACACCTTC.

V and J are TRBV29-1 and TRBJ2-2, with 15 nucleotides matching TRBD2. This CDR3 contains 15 residues. Per germline, CDR1 SQVTM and CDR2 ANQGSEA. CDR3 residues: CSARGLAGGSGELFF. In DNA, the CDR3 is TGCAGTGCCCGCGGACTAGCGGGGGGGTCCGGGGAGCTGTTTTTT.

This clonotype was detected a few times. The V and J genes are TRBV20-1 and TRBJ1-4; weak D call: TRBD1 (6 bases). This CDR3 is built from 14 residues. Per germline, CDR1 DFQATT and CDR2 SNEGSKA (reference sequence). V lost 4 bases and J lost 4, with 13 bases in between. In DNA, the CDR3 is TGCAGTGCTAAGGACAGCGTCCATAATGAAAAACTGTTTTTT. As protein: CSAKDSVHNEKLFF.

This sequence joins TRBV7-2 and TRBJ2-4; possibly TRBD1 or TRBD2 for D (5 bases each). V was clipped by 6 bases and J by 3 bases, with 15 bases between them. The CDR3 totals 15 residues. Germline CDR1 is SGHTA and CDR2 is FQGNSA. The CDR3 protein is CASSRDRLVKNIQYF. CDR3 coding DNA: TGTGCCAGCAGTAGGGACCGTTTAGTCAAAAACATTCAGTACTTC.

The table lists this clonotype with a count of one. A read error may be the cause here, since a much bigger clone is one base away. The chain carries TRBV6-2 or TRBV6-3 and TRBJ1-1, with no clear D. Trimming pared 5 bases from V and 3 bases from J, leaving 4 bases between. CDR1 and CDR2 (germline): MNHEY, SVGEGT. The CDR3 is 11 amino acids. CDR3 nucleotides: TGTGCCAGCAGTGACGACACTGAAGCTTTCTTT. Translation gives CASSDDTEAFF.

A word on this clonotype: This may come from a read error, since a much larger clone is one base off. The chain links TRBV21-1 to TRBJ2-1; TRBD1, the table's D call, was not compared with the DNA. TRBV21-1 has pseudogene status. There are 15 residues in the CDR3. CDR3 sequence reads: CTSSFGQLSYNEQFF. DNA of the CDR3: TGTACCAGCAGTTTTGGACAGCTCTCCTACAATGAGCAGTTCTTC.

The rearrangement links TRBV7-2 to TRBJ1-6; a possible D gene is TRBD1 (6 bases). The V gene's germline CDR1 is SGHTA and CDR2 FQGNSA. V was trimmed by 5 bases and J by 0 bases, leaving 17 bases between them. This CDR3 spans 18 amino acids. As DNA, the CDR3 is TGTGCCAGCAGCGCGACGGACAGAGGGAGCTCCTATAATTCACCCCTCCACTTT. Its translation: CASSATDRGSSYNSPLHF.